This T cell receptor beta chain came from a study of cytomegalovirus exposure and HLA in healthy donors. Study context: The study's early data release held roughly 91 million unique TCRs from HLA-typed donors.

PCR used 60 Vbeta primers and 13 Jbeta primers. Using immunoSEQ multiplex PCR, the repertoire was profiled, and TCRdb retains in-frame clones only, with some absent. The listing contains about 170,000 clones. Study results and limitations: About 87% or about 30% of the time was how often most TCR beta V segments were productive, according to an earlier analysis.

Remarks on this clone: Its antigen is not known.

The CDR3 contains 11 residues. V gave up 2 bases and J gave up 7 bases, with 5 bases separating them. Germline V CDR1 and CDR2: ENHRY, SYGVKD. The chain uses TRBV10-3 and TRBJ1-1; possibly TRBD1 for D (5 bases). The source is a woman aged 18 to 35 in good health and CMV-seropositive. Sequenced input: PBMCs. CDR3 sequence reads: CAISERGEAFF. The DNA of the CDR3 is TGTGCCATCAGTGAGAGGGGTGAAGCTTTCTTT.